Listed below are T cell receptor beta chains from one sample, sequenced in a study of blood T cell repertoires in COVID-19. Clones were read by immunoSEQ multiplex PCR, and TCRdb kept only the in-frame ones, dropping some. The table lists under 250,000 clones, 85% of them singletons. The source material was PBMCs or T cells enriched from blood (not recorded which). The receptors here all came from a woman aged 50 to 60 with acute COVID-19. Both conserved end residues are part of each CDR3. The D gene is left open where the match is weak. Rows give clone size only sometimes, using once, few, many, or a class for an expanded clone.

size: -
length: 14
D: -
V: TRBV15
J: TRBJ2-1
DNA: TGTGCCACCAGCAGAGATGGAGGTAACAATGAGCAGTTCTTC
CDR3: CATSRDGGNNEQFF

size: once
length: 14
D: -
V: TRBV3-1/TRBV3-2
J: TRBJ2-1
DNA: TGTGCCAGCAGCCACGGACAGCAACAAAATGAGCAGTTCTTC
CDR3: CASSHGQQQNEQFF

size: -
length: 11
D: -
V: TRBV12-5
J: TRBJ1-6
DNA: TGTGCTAGTGGCCACGGGTCACCCCTCCACTTT
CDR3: CASGHGSPLHF

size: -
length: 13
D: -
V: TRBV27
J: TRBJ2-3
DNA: TGTGCCAGCAGTTTAAAGCGCACAGATACGCAGTATTTT
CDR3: CASSLKRTDTQYF

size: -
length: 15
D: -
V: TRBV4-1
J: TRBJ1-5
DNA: TGCGCCAGCAGCCACCCTCAGGGGTTGGATCAGCCCCAGCATTTT
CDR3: CASSHPQGLDQPQHF

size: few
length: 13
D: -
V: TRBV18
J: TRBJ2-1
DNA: TGTGCCAGCTCACAGGGACTTAACAATGAGCAGTTCTTC
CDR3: CASSQGLNNEQFF

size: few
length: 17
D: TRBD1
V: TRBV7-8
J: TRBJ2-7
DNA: TGTGCCAGCAGCTTAGCGCTAGGGGGCGCAGGCTCCTACGAGCAGTACTTC
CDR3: CASSLALGGAGSYEQYF

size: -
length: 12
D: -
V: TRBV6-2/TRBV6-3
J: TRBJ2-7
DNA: TGTGCCAGCAGTGACCCCATCGGCGGGCAGTACTTC
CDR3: CASSDPIGGQYF

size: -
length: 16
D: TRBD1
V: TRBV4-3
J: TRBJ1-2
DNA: TGCGCCAGCAGCCAAGTTAAGGGACAGGGGGCGGGCGGCTACACCTTC
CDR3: CASSQVKGQGAGGYTF

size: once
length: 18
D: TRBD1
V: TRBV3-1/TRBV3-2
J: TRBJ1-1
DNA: TGTGCCAGCAGCCAAGGATTTTTACAGGGGGCATCGAGTACTGAAGCTTTCTTT
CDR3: CASSQGFLQGASSTEAFF

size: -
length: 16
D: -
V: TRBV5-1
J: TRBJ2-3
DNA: TGCGCCAGCAGCTTGGATAGCACAGGTTACACAGATACGCAGTATTTT
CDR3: CASSLDSTGYTDTQYF

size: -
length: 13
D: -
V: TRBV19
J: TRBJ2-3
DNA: TGTGCCAGTAGTACCAGTCGCACAGATACGCAGTATTTT
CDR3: CASSTSRTDTQYF

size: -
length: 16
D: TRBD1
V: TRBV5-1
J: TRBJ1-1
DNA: TGCGCCAGCAGCTTGGTATCCGGGACAGGGGACACTGAAGCTTTCTTT
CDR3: CASSLVSGTGDTEAFF

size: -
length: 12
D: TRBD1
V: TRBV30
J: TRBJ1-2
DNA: TGTGCCTGGGGACAGGGCCTAGGGGGCTACACCTTC
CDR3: CAWGQGLGGYTF

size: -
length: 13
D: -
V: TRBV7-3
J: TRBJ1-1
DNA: TGTGCCAGTGGGGAGGGGATGAACACTGAAGCTTTCTTT
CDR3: CASGEGMNTEAFF

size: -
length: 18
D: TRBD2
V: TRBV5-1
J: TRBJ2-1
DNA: TGCGCCAGCAGCTTAACTAGCGGGGGGCCCCCAGGGTTGTATGAGCAGTTCTTC
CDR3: CASSLTSGGPPGLYEQFF

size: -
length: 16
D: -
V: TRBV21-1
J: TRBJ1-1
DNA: TGTGCCAGCAGCCAACCTCCGACAGGGCCTTTTACTGAAGCTTTCTTT
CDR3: CASSQPPTGPFTEAFF

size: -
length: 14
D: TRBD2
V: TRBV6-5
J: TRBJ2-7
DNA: TGTGCCAGCAGTTACCACGGAACGGGAGGCGAGCAGTACTTC
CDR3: CASSYHGTGGEQYF

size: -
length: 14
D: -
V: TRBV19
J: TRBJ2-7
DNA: TGTGCCAGTAGCTACCGGGGGACTGAATACGAGCAGTACTTC
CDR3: CASSYRGTEYEQYF

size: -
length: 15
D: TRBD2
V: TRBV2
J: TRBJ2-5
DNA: TGTGCCAGCATAGATCGGCGGGGGGGCGCGGAGACCCAGTACTTC
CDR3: CASIDRRGGAETQYF

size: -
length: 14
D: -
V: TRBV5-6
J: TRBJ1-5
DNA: TGTGCCAGCAGCTTGGTACGGGGCAATCAGCCCCAGCATTTT
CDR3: CASSLVRGNQPQHF

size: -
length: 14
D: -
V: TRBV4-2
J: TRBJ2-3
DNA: TGTGCCAGCAGCCAAGGGATAGCCCCGGATACGCAGTATTTT
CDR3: CASSQGIAPDTQYF

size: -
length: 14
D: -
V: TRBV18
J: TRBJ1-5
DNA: TGTGCCAGCTCACCGTTTAGTAGCAATCAGCCCCAGCATTTT
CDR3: CASSPFSSNQPQHF

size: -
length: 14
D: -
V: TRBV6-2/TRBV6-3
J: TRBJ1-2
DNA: TGTGCCAGCAGTTATTTAGGACAGACCTATGGCTACACCTTC
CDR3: CASSYLGQTYGYTF

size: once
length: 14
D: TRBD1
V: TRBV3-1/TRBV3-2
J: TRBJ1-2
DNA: TGTGCCAGCAGCCAAGTATATGACAGGGACGGCTACACCTTC
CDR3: CASSQVYDRDGYTF

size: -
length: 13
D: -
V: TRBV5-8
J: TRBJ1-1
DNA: TGTGCCAGCAGCTTTGGGATAACAGGTGAAGCTTTCTTT
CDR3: CASSFGITGEAFF

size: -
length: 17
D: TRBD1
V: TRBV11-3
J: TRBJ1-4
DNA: TGTGCCAGCAGTATCTTACAGGGGCGATTTGCTAATGAAAAACTGTTTTTT
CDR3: CASSILQGRFANEKLFF

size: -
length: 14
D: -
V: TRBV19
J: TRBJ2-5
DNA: TGTGCCAGTAGTATTGAGCGGTCCCAAGAGACCCAGTACTTC
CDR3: CASSIERSQETQYF

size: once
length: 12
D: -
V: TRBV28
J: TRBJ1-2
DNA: TGTGCCAGCAGACAGGGAAACTATGGCTACACCTTC
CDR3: CASRQGNYGYTF

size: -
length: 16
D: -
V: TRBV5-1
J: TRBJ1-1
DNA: TGCGCCAGCAGCTCGGACATATGGGGATCGGACACTGAAGCTTTCTTT
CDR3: CASSSDIWGSDTEAFF

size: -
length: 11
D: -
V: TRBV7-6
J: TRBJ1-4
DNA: TGTGCCAGCAGCTTTCGACCGGGACAGTTTTTT
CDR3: CASSFRPGQFF

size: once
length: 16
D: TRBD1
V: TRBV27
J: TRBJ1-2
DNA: TGTGCCAGCAGCGCCGGGACAGGGGCTTTGGGTTATGGCTACACCTTC
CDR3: CASSAGTGALGYGYTF

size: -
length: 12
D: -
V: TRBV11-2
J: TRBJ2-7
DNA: TGTGCCAGCACCCTAAGCCCCCACGAGCAGTACTTC
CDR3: CASTLSPHEQYF

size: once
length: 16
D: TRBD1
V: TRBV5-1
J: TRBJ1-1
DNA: TGCGCCAGCGCCTACAGGGGGGACAGGGGTCTACTTGAAGCTTTCTTT
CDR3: CASAYRGDRGLLEAFF

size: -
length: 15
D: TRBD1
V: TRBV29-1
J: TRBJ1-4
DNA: TGCAGCGTTGTAGGGACTGGACAGGGCCGGGGAAAACTGTTTTTT
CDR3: CSVVGTGQGRGKLFF

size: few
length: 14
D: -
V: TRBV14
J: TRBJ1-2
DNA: TGTGCCAGCAGCTCAGGAGGCGTCCCCCCCTACGGCACCTTC
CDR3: CASSSGGVPPYGTF

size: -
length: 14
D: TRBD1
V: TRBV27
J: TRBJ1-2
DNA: TGTGCCAGCACCCGACAGGGCCAAAATTATGGCTACACCTTC
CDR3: CASTRQGQNYGYTF

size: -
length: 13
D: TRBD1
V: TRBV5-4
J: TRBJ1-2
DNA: TGTGCCAGCAGCCCAGGGACAGGGTATGGCTACACCTTC
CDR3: CASSPGTGYGYTF

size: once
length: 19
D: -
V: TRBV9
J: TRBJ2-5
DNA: TGTGCCAGCAGCGTTTCCCATACGTGGGGCAGGCCGGATAAAGAGACCCAGTACTTC
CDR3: CASSVSHTWGRPDKETQYF

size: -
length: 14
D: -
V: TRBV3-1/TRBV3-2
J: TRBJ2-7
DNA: TGTGCCAGCAGCCAAGTTCATTCCTCCTACGAGCAGTACTTC
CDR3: CASSQVHSSYEQYF

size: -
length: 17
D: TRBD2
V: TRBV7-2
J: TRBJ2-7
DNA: TGTGCCAGCAGCCGGGCGCCCGGGACTAGCGGATCCTACGAGCAGTACTTC
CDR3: CASSRAPGTSGSYEQYF

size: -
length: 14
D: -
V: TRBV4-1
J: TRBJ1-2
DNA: TGCGCCAGCAGCCAAGATAGGGGCACCTATGGCTACACCTTC
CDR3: CASSQDRGTYGYTF

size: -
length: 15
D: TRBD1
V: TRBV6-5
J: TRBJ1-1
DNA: TGTGCCAGCAAACCGGGACAGAGTTTGGGTACTGAAGCTTTCTTT
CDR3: CASKPGQSLGTEAFF

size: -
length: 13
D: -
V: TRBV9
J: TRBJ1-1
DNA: TGTGCCAGCAGCGTAAATATGGAGGCTGAAGCTTTCTTT
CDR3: CASSVNMEAEAFF

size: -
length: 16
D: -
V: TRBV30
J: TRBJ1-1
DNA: TGTGCCTGGAGTGCCCCTCGTGGGGGGGCAGAAACTGAAGCTTTCTTT
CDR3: CAWSAPRGGAETEAFF

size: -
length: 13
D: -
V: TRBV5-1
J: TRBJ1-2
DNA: TGCGCCAGCAGCTTATCCACTGACTATGGCTACACCTTC
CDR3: CASSLSTDYGYTF

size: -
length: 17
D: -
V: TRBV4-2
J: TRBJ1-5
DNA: TGTGCCAGCAGCCTCGAGGCGTCGACGGGGGGCAATCAGCCCCAGCATTTT
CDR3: CASSLEASTGGNQPQHF

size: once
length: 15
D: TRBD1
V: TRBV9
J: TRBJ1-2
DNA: TGTGCCAGCAGCGTAGAAAACAGGGGTGACTATGGCTACACCTTC
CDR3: CASSVENRGDYGYTF

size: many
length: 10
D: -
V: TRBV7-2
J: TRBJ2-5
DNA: TGTGCCAGCAGCCGTGAGACCCAGTACTTC
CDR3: CASSRETQYF

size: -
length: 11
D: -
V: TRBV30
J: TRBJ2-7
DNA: TGTGCCTGGAGTGAATCAAACGAGCAGTACTTC
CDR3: CAWSESNEQYF